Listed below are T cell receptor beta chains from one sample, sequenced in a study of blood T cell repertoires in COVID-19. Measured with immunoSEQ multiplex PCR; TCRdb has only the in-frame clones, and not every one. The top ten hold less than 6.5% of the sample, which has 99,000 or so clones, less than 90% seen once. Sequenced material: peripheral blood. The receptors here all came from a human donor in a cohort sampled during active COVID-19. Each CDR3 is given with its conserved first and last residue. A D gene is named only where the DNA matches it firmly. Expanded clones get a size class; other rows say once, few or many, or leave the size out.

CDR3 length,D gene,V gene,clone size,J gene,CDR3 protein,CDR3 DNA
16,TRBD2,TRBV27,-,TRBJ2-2,CASSPLAGGNTGELFF,TGTGCCAGCAGTCCGCTAGCGGGGGGGAACACCGGGGAGCTGTTTTTT
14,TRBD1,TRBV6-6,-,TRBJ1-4,CASSYRQGNEKLFF,TGTGCCAGCAGTTACCGACAGGGGAATGAAAAACTGTTTTTT
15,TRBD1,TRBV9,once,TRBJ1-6,CASSARDRANSPLHF,TGTGCCAGCAGCGCCCGGGACAGGGCGAATTCACCCCTCCACTTT
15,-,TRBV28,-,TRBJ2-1,CASSPKRLSYNEQFF,TGTGCCAGCAGTCCCAAGCGTTTATCCTACAATGAGCAGTTCTTC
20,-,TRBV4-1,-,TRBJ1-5,CASSRFQPARDFYSNQPQHF,TGCGCCAGCAGCCGATTTCAACCCGCCAGGGACTTCTATAGCAATCAGCCCCAGCATTTT
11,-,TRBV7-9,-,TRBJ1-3,CASTPGNTIYF,TGTGCCAGCACCCCGGGAAACACCATATATTTT
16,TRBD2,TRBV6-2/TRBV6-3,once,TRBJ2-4,CASSNRTSGVKNIQYF,TGTGCCAGCAGTAACCGGACTAGTGGAGTCAAAAACATTCAGTACTTC
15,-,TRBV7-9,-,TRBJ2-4,CASSSGDRAKNIQYF,TGTGCCAGCAGCTCTGGAGACAGGGCCAAAAACATTCAGTACTTC
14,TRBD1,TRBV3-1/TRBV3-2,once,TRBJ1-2,CASSQGRTGFGYTF,TGTGCCAGCAGCCAAGGCCGGACAGGGTTTGGCTACACCTTC
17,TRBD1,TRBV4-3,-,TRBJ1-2,CASSQESRTGGGGGYTF,TGCGCCAGCAGCCAAGAGAGTCGGACAGGGGGCGGAGGGGGCTACACCTTC
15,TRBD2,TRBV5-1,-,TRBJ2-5,CASSLEGLAGETQYF,TGCGCCAGCAGCTTGGAGGGACTAGCGGGAGAGACCCAGTACTTC
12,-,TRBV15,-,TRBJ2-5,CATSRIEETQYF,TGTGCCACCAGCAGGATAGAAGAGACCCAGTACTTC
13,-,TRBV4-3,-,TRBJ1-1,CASSRGGNTEAFF,TGCGCCAGCAGCAGGGGAGGGAACACTGAAGCTTTCTTT
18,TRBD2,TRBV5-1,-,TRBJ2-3,CASSPGLAGALRTDTQYF,TGCGCCAGCAGCCCTGGACTAGCGGGGGCTTTACGCACAGATACGCAGTATTTT
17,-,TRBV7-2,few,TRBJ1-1,CASSLARWGFGPTEAFF,TGTGCCAGCAGCTTAGCGCGTTGGGGCTTCGGTCCCACTGAAGCTTTCTTT
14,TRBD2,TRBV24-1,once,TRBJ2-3,CATSTTGGPNTQYF,TGTGCCACCAGTACCACGGGAGGGCCGAATACGCAGTATTTT
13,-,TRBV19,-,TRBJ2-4,CASLDSAKNIQYF,TGTGCCAGCTTGGACTCAGCCAAAAACATTCAGTACTTC
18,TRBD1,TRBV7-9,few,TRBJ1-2,CASSLFTGTTGVFYGYTF,TGTGCCAGCAGCTTATTTACGGGGACCACAGGGGTTTTTTATGGCTACACCTTC
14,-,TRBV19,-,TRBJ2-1,CASSIPGSSNEQFF,TGTGCCAGTAGTATACCCGGGAGTAGCAATGAGCAGTTCTTC